This TCR beta chain was sequenced for a study of cytomegalovirus exposure and HLA in healthy donors. Study overall: Of the donors genotyped, 398 in all, around 77% fell in the Caucasian-associated ancestry cluster.

Overall study findings and caveats: Later on, analysis showed that most CMV-associated TCR beta chains appeared to be HLA-restricted.

The PCR contained 60 Vbeta and 13 Jbeta primers. In the authors' workflow: There were about 80 million unique TCR beta chains by a later count, and some 12 million of them were shared. Measured with immunoSEQ multiplex PCR; TCRdb has only the in-frame clones, and not every one. D and trimming come from the DNA, and the V and J calls and clone size come from that table. Here the sample spans about 91,000 clones, around 80% being singletons. A note on this clone: Its antigen remains unknown.

The germline V and J ends were trimmed by 4 bases and 3 bases, with 6 bases remaining between them. This CDR3 region has 12 residues. Germline V gene lookup returns CDR1 SGHNT and CDR2 YENEEA. Sequenced input: PBMCs. V is TRBV11-3 and J is TRBJ2-5; TRBD1 is a possible D gene (5 bases). This sequence was found in a male donor in good health and CMV-seropositive. CDR3 sequence (DNA): TGTGCCAGCAGCTCGACAGAAGAGACCCAGTACTTC. It is translated as CASSSTEETQYF.